Presented here are 29 T cell receptor beta chains from one specimen sequenced in a study of blood T cells in healthy people across ages. Then a second PCR, running roughly 7 to 12 cycles, was carried out with a sample-barcoded 5' primer and a J-beta primer mix. Via MiXCR, TCRdb re-called the 5' RACE reads, giving one row per CDR3 protein. The sample lists some 1.4 million distinct CDR3 sequences, roughly 40% occurring once. Sequencing was done on a sample of blood. These receptors were taken from a woman younger than 35 in good health.

The J gene is TRBJ2-3, the V gene TRBV7-9; 9 nucleotides match TRBD1. The trim removed 6 bases at V and 7 bases at J, leaving 14 bases unmatched. The germline V gene encodes CDR1 SEHNR and CDR2 FQNEAQ (reference sequence). The CDR3 length is 16 residues. CDR3 nucleotides: TGTGCCAGCAGGCCAAGTTCGGGACAGGGAATGTATACGCAGTATTTT. Translated: CASRPSSGQGMYTQYF.

This clonotype came up a few times. J is TRBJ1-2 and V is TRBV15, with a tentative D call TRBD1 (5 bases). The CDR3 sequence is 15 residues long. The V gene lost 1 base and the J gene lost 2 bases, with 11 bases spanning the gap. The germline CDR1 and CDR2 sequences are LNHNV and YYDKDF (reference sequence). The CDR3 protein is CATSRGDGLNYGYTF. Written as DNA, the CDR3 is TGTGCCACCAGCAGAGGGGACGGATTGAACTATGGCTACACCTTC.

This clonotype was seen a few times. This chain uses TRBV6-5 with TRBJ2-7, with TRBD2 matching 15 bases. The J call may be faulty, since TRBJ2-5 better matches the DNA end. The CDR3 covers 15 residues. Germline CDR1 reads MNHEY; CDR2 reads SVGAGI. The CDR3 is CASSEGLAGGETQYF. In nucleotides, the CDR3 is TGTGCCAGCAGTGAGGGACTAGCGGGGGGCGAGACCCAGTACTTC.

The chain is built from TRBV3-1 and TRBJ1-2; TRBD1 matches 7 bases. In germline, CDR1 is LGHDT, CDR2 YNNKEL (reference sequence). J lost 4 bases, V lost 7 bases, and 6 bases had no gene match. This CDR3 region has 13 residues. CDR3 in amino acids: CASTTGTAYGYTF. The CDR3 nucleotides read TGTGCCAGCACCACCGGGACAGCCTATGGCTACACCTTC.

The chain carries TRBV29-1 and TRBJ2-7, with 8 positions matching TRBD1. Germline V gene sequence: CDR1 SQVTM, CDR2 ANQGSEA. This CDR3 comprises 14 residues. Losses at the gene ends were 4 bases for V and 3 bases for J; bases not matched to a gene: 8. The CDR3 sequence is CSVGEETGVYEQYF. The DNA of the CDR3 is TGCAGCGTTGGAGAGGAGACAGGGGTCTACGAGCAGTACTTC.

The table lists this clonotype with many counts. The rearrangement uses TRBV6-1 and TRBJ2-7; D is ambiguous. The germline V and J ends were trimmed by 6 bases and 6 bases, with 0 bases remaining between them. The germline V gene encodes CDR1 MNHNS and CDR2 SASEGT. This CDR3 is 8 amino acids long. This CDR3 reads CASSEQYF. CDR3 nucleotide sequence: TGTGCCAGCAGCGAGCAGTACTTC.

This chain connects TRBV6-1 to TRBJ1-2; 7 positions match TRBD1. This CDR3 is built from 15 residues. CDR1 and CDR2 (germline): MNHNS, SASEGT. V gave up 6 bases and J gave up 4 bases; unmatched junction bases: 11. As DNA, the CDR3 is TGTGCCAGCAGACACCCCCGACAGGGTGTCTATGGCTACACCTTC. Amino acids: CASRHPRQGVYGYTF.

V usage is TRBV9 and J usage is TRBJ2-1; 8 nucleotides align to TRBD1. Unmatched junction bases numbered 8, after V lost 3 bases and J lost 6 bases. CDR3 length: 15 residues. The germline V gene has CDR1 SGDLS and CDR2 YYNGEE. The CDR3 coding sequence is TGTGCCAGCAGCGCCCGGACAGGGTTTGGCAATGAGCAGTTCTTC. It translates to CASSARTGFGNEQFF.

This clonotype occurred a few times. This chain links TRBV28 with TRBJ2-1, with TRBD2 identical over 14 bases. Per germline, CDR1 MDHEN and CDR2 SYDVKM. The CDR3 loop spans 16 amino acids. The V segment lost 5 bases and the J segment 9 bases; nucleotides outside the gene matches: 9. CDR3 nucleotides: TGTGCCAGCAGTCCGCGGGGACTAGCGGGAGCCCCTGAGCAGTTCTTC. Its protein is CASSPRGLAGAPEQFF.

V usage is TRBV7-2 and J usage is TRBJ1-2; D remains unclear. Trimming shortened V by 4 bases and J by 6 bases, and 12 bases separated the two germline ends. The germline V gene has CDR1 SGHTA and CDR2 FQGNSA. This CDR3 spans 13 amino acids. The CDR3: CASSSQVDNGYTF. The CDR3, as DNA: TGTGCCAGCAGCTCGCAGGTTGACAATGGCTACACCTTC.

This clonotype turned up a few times. J is TRBJ2-1 and V is TRBV30, with TRBD1 as a possible D gene (5 bases). Between the trimmed V and J ends, which lost 0 bases and 5 bases, there was a span of 8 bases. CDR3 length: 13 amino acids. The V gene's germline CDR1 is GTSNPN and CDR2 SVGIG (reference sequence). The CDR3 bases are TGTGCCTGGAGTGTACAGGTTAACAATGAGCAGTTCTTC. Encoded protein: CAWSVQVNNEQFF.

This clonotype was recorded a few times. The genes are TRBV28 and TRBJ1-1, with TRBD1 matching 7 bases. V was pared by 2 bases and J by 10 bases, with 7 bases of the junction left unmatched. This CDR3 is built from 13 residues. Per germline, CDR1 MDHEN and CDR2 SYDVKM. This CDR3 is CASSLGSQGPAFF. CDR3 coding DNA: TGTGCCAGCAGTTTAGGGTCACAGGGGCCAGCTTTCTTT.

This clonotype was picked up one time. This chain links TRBV5-1 with TRBJ1-2; D perhaps matches TRBD1 (6 bases). The CDR3 totals 15 residues. Germline CDR1 SGHRS, CDR2 YFSETQ. The V gene lost 1 base and the J gene lost 6 bases, with 16 bases spanning the gap. The CDR3 DNA sequence: TGCGCCAGCAGCTTGATGCAGGGGAAGCCCGATGGCTACACCTTC. Its translation: CASSLMQGKPDGYTF.

The chain has TRBV2 and TRBJ2-5, with D possibly being TRBD1 or TRBD2 (5 bases each). Germline V CDR1 and CDR2: SNHLY, FYNNEI. The CDR3 totals 15 residues. V was cut by 2 bases and J by 4 bases, with 14 bases left in between. CDR3 loop: CASSEYARGGETQYF. The CDR3 bases are TGTGCCAGCAGTGAATACGCGCGTGGGGGAGAGACCCAGTACTTC.

The chain is built from TRBV6-1 and TRBJ2-1; D uncertain. The CDR3 totals 17 residues. With 1 base removed from V and 4 bases from J, the gap between germline ends came to 17 bases. Germline V gene lookup returns CDR1 MNHNS and CDR2 SASEGT. CDR3 nucleotides: TGTGCCAGCAGTGAAGAATCTGGGGTACGTTCTTACAATGAGCAGTTCTTC. It is translated as CASSEESGVRSYNEQFF.

CDR3: CAISQRQANTEAFF. The CDR3 nucleotides are TGTGCCATCAGCCAAAGACAGGCGAACACTGAAGCTTTCTTT. V is TRBV10-3 and J is TRBJ1-1, with a weak D call TRBD1 (6 bases). The germline V and J ends were trimmed by 6 bases and 1 base, with 12 bases remaining between them. Germline V gene lookup returns CDR1 ENHRY and CDR2 SYGVKD. The CDR3 consists of 14 residues.

The chain has TRBV30 and TRBJ1-1; no clear D gene. The germline V gene has CDR1 GTSNPN and CDR2 SVGIG (reference sequence). Trimming cost V 0 bases and J 0 bases, with 17 bases left between them. The CDR3 runs to 17 residues. Written as DNA, the CDR3 is TGTGCCTGGAGTGTGAGTGTCCAATGTGGCCTGAACACTGAAGCTTTCTTT. Protein: CAWSVSVQCGLNTEAFF.

V gene TRBV20-1 combines with J gene TRBJ2-7, with D possibly matching TRBD1 (6 bases). Trimming removed 0 bases from V and 12 bases from J, with 18 bases in between. This CDR3 region has 13 residues. Germline CDR1 DFQATT, CDR2 SNEGSKA (reference sequence). The CDR3 nucleotides read TGCAGTGCTAGAGAGGCTTACAGGGACCTTCGGTACTTC. It translates to CSAREAYRDLRYF.

The V call is TRBV20-1, the J call TRBJ1-2; TRBD1 matches 7 bases. Trimming removed 4 bases from V and 4 bases from J; junction bases left unmatched: 9. Looked up from germline, CDR1 is DFQATT and CDR2 is SNEGSKA (reference sequence). The CDR3 runs to 14 residues. The chain's CDR3 is CSAKHTGVAYGYTF. The CDR3 nucleotides read TGCAGTGCTAAACATACAGGGGTTGCCTATGGCTACACCTTC.

The J gene is TRBJ2-3, the V gene TRBV11-1, with D perhaps TRBD1 (5 bases). Deletions cut 5 bases from V and 11 bases from J, with 17 bases between. Germline lookup yields CDR1 SGHAT and CDR2 FQDESV (reference sequence). There are 13 residues in the CDR3. This CDR3 is CASSRPGSLLQYF. CDR3 DNA: TGTGCCAGCAGCAGACCAGGGTCCCTCCTGCAGTATTTT.

The chain has TRBV4-1 and TRBJ2-1, with 11 positions matching TRBD2. V trimming: 3 bases; J trimming: 7 bases; junction bases outside the gene matches: 11. From germline, CDR1 is MGHRA and CDR2 YSYEKL. The CDR3 runs to 17 residues. The CDR3 region is CASSQNILAGGWNEQFF. DNA for the CDR3: TGCGCCAGCAGCCAGAACATTCTAGCGGGAGGTTGGAATGAGCAGTTCTTC.

The chain has TRBV6-1 and TRBJ1-5; 7 bases fit TRBD1. This CDR3 is 15 amino acids long. J lost 5 bases, V lost 5 bases, and 9 bases had no gene match. Germline V CDR1 and CDR2: MNHNS, SASEGT. The CDR3 DNA is TGTGCCAGCAGTTCCGGGACAGCTAAAGATCAGCCCCAGCATTTT. This sequence encodes CASSSGTAKDQPQHF.

This clonotype has just one count. CDR3 sequence (DNA): TGTGCCAGCGGACCACAGGGAGAGAACACTGAAGCTTTCTTT. Its protein product is CASGPQGENTEAFF. V usage is TRBV2 and J usage is TRBJ1-1; TRBD1 is a possible D gene (6 bases). CDR1 and CDR2 from the germline V gene are SNHLY and FYNNEI. Between the trimmed V and J ends, which lost 8 bases and 1 base, there was a span of 14 bases. There are 14 residues in the CDR3.

The rearrangement links TRBV20-1 to TRBJ2-3, with D perhaps assigned TRBD1 or TRBD2 (5 bases each). The CDR3 consists of 14 residues. The V end lost 4 bases, the J end lost 0 bases, and 11 bases lay between the germline ends. Germline lookup yields CDR1 DFQATT and CDR2 SNEGSKA (reference sequence). CDR3 nucleotides: TGCAGTGCTAATAAGGGACCCAGCACAGATACGCAGTATTTT. Residues: CSANKGPSTDTQYF.

The V and J genes are TRBV27 and TRBJ2-7; 8 nucleotides align to TRBD2. The germline CDR1 and CDR2 sequences are MNHEY and SMNVEV (reference sequence). Unmatched junction bases numbered 7, after V lost 2 bases and J lost 4 bases. The CDR3 has 15 amino acids. The CDR3 sequence: CASSLVGGGWYEQYF. The CDR3 DNA follows: TGTGCCAGCAGTTTAGTCGGCGGGGGGTGGTACGAGCAGTACTTC.

This clonotype was picked up a small number of times. The V gene is TRBV7-8, the J gene TRBJ2-7; D is uncertain. The CDR3 is 14 residues long. V lost 1 base and J lost 5, with 12 bases in between. In germline, CDR1 is SGHVS, CDR2 FQNEAQ. The CDR3 bases are TGTGCCAGCAGCTTAGTCTCCCTGATCCACGAGCAGTACTTC. Translating it yields CASSLVSLIHEQYF. Full variable domain (outside the CDR3, taken from reference TRBV7-8 and TRBJ2-7): GAGVSQSPRYKVAKRGQDVALRCDPISGHVSLFWYQQALGQGPEFLTYFQNEAQLDKSGLPSDRFFAERPEGSVSTLKIQRTQQEDSAVYLCASSLVSLIHEQYFGPGTRLTVT.

This clonotype was seen a few times. This sequence joins TRBV7-9 and TRBJ2-7; 10 nucleotides match TRBD2. Germline V gives CDR1 SEHNR, CDR2 FQNEAQ (reference sequence). V gave up 0 bases and J gave up 0 bases; unmatched junction bases: 5. The length of the CDR3 is 17 residues. The CDR3 loop is CASSLALGLAYSYEQYF. CDR3 DNA: TGTGCCAGCAGCTTAGCGTTGGGACTAGCGTACTCCTACGAGCAGTACTTC.

The CDR3 DNA reads TGCAGCGTTGTGGGGGTTGGGGCGGACACTGAAGCTTTCTTT. Translation gives CSVVGVGADTEAFF. The chain links TRBV29-1 to TRBJ1-1; tentatively, D is TRBD1 (5 bases). The length of the CDR3 is 14 residues. The V and J ends lost 4 bases and 3 bases respectively, with 15 bases between them. Germline values: CDR1 SQVTM, CDR2 ANQGSEA.

This clonotype occurred a few times. The V call is TRBV4-1, the J call TRBJ1-5; 10 nucleotides match TRBD1. Trimming removed 3 bases from V and 6 bases from J; junction bases left unmatched: 5. The CDR3 is 15 residues long. Germline V gene lookup returns CDR1 MGHRA and CDR2 YSYEKL. The CDR3 reads CASSQGQGKAQPQHF. CDR3 sequence (DNA): TGCGCCAGCAGCCAGGGACAGGGGAAGGCTCAGCCCCAGCATTTT.